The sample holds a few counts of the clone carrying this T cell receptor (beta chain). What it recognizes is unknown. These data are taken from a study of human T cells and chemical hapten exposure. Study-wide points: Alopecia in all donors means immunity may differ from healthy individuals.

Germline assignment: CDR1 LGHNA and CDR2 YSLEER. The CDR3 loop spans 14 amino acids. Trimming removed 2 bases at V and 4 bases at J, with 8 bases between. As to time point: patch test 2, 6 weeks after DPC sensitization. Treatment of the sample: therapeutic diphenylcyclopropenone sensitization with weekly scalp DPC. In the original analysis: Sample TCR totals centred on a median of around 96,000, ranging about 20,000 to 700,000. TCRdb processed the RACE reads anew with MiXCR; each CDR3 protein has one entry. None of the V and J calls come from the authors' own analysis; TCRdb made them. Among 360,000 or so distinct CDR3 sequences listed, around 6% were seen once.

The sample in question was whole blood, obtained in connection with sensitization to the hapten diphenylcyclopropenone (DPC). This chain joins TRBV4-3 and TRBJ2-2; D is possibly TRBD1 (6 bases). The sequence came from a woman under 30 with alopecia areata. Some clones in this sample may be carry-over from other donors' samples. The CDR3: CASSQNRATGELFF. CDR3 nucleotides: TGCGCCAGCAGCCAAAACAGGGCCACCGGGGAGCTGTTTTTT.